This T cell receptor (beta chain) was recovered during a study of blood T cells in healthy people across ages. Next came a second PCR, run for roughly 7 to 12 cycles, which used a sample-barcoded 5' primer along with a J-beta primer mix. TCRdb used MiXCR to reprocess the 5' RACE reads, holding one entry per CDR3 protein. The profile shows around 1,000,000 distinct CDR3 sequences, 20% to 25% of them singletons. In this sample, this clonotype turned up a few times. Trimming cost V 7 bases and J 6 bases; bases outside gene matches: 9. The CDR3 sequence is 13 residues long. These same data were also listed under a study on T cells of mothers and their children. That study adds: Persisting microchimeric T cell clones went undetected.

This clonotype was obtained from a girl aged 2 to 9 in good health. Sequenced material: blood. This chain links TRBV12-3 or TRBV12-4 with TRBJ2-7; TRBD2 matches at 7 bases. CDR3 sequence (DNA): TGTGCCAGCACCTTGGGAGGGGCTGGCGAGCAGTACTTC. Translating gives CASTLGGAGEQYF.